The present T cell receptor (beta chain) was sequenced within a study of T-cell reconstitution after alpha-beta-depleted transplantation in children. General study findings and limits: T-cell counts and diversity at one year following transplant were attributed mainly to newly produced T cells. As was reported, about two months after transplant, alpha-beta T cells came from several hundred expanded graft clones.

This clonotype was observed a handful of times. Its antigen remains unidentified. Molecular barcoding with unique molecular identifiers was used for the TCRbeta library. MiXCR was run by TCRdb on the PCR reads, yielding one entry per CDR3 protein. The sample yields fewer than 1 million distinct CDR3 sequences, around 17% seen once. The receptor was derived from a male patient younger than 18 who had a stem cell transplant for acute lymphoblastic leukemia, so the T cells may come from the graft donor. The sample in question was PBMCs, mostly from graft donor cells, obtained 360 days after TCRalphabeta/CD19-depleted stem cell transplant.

The CDR3 reads CASSTGLAGGRHNEQFF. Here the CDR3 DNA reads TGCGCCAGCAGCACGGGACTAGCGGGAGGGAGGCACAATGAGCAGTTCTTC. V and J are TRBV5-1 and TRBJ2-1; the match to TRBD2 covers 16 bases. CDR3 size: 17 residues. V lost 4 bases and J lost 5; bases outside the gene matches: 6. The germline V gene has CDR1 SGHRS and CDR2 YFSETQ.